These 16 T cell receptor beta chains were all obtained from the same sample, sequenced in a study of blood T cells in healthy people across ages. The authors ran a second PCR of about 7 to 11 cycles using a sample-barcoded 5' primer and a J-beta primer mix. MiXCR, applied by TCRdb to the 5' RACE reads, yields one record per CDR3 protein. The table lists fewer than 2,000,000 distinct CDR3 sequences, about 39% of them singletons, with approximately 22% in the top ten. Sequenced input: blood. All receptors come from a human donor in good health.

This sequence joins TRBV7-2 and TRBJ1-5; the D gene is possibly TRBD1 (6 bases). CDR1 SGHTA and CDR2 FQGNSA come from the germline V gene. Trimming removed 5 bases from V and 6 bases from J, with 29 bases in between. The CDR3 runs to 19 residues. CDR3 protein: CASSPLGAGISLFPQPQHF. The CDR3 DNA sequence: TGTGCCAGCAGCCCCCTGGGGGCAGGCATTTCTTTGTTCCCTCAGCCCCAGCATTTT.

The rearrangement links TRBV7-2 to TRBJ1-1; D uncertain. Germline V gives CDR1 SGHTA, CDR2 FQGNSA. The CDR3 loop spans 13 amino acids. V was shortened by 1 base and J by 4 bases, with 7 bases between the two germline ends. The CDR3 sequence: CASSLDGRTEAFF. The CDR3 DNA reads TGTGCCAGCAGCTTAGACGGGCGCACTGAAGCTTTCTTT.

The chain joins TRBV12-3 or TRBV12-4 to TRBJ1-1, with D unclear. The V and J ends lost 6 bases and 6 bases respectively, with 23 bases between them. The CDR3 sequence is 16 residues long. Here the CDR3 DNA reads TGTGCCAGCAGCTTACACCTAGGAACGGCGTCGGCTGAAGCTTTCTTT. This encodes CASSLHLGTASAEAFF.

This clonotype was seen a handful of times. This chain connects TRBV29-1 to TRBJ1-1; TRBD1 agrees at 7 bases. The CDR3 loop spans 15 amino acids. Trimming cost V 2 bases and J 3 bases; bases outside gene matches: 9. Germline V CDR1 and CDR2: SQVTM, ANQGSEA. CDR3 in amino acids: CSVEIRGRTDTEAFF. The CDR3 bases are TGCAGCGTTGAAATAAGGGGGCGCACGGACACTGAAGCTTTCTTT.

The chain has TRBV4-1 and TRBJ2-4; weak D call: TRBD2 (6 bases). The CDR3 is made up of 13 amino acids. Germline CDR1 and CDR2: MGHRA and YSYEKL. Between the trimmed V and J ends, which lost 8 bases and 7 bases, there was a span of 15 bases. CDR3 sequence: CASGRGRGNIQYF. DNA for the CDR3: TGCGCCAGCGGAAGGGGTCGGGGGAACATTCAGTACTTC.

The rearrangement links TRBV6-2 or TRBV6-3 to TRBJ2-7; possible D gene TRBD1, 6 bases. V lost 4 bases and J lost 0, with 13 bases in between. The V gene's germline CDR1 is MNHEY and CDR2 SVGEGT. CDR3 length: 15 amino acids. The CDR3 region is CASSSLRDTSYEQYF. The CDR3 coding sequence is TGTGCCAGCAGTTCACTCCGGGACACCTCCTACGAGCAGTACTTC.

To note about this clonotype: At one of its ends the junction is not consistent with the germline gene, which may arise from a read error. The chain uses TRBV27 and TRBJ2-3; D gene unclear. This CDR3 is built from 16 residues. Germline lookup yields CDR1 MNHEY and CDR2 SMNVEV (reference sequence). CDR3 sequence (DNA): TGTGCCAGCAGTTTATCGTCAGGCGAGCGCCTTAATACGCGGTATTTT. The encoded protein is CASSLSSGERLNTRYF.

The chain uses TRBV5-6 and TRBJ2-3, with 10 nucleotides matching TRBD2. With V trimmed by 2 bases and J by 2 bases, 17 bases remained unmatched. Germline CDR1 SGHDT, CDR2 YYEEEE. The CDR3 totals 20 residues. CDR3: CASSFFIPDRAGGSTDTQYF. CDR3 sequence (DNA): TGTGCCAGCAGCTTTTTCATTCCGGATCGAGCGGGGGGGTCCACAGATACGCAGTATTTT.

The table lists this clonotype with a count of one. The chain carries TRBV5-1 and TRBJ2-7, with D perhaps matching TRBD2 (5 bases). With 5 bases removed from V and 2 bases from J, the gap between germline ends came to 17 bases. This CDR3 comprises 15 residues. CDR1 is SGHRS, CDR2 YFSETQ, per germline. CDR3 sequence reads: CASRTSGIGPYEQYF. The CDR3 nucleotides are TGCGCCAGCAGAACCTCGGGAATAGGGCCCTACGAGCAGTACTTC.

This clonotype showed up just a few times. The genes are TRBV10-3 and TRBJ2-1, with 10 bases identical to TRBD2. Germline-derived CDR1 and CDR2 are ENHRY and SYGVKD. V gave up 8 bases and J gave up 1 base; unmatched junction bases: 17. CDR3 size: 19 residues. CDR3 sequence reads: CAIGGLAGDSRGSYNEQFF. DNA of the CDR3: TGTGCCATCGGGGGGCTAGCGGGGGACTCCCGTGGTTCCTACAATGAGCAGTTCTTC.

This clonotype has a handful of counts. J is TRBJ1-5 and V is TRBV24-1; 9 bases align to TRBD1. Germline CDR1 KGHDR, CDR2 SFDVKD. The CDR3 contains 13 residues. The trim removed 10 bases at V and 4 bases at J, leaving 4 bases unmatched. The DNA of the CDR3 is TGTGCCACGGGACAGGGCTTTAATCAGCCCCAGCATTTT. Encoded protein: CATGQGFNQPQHF.

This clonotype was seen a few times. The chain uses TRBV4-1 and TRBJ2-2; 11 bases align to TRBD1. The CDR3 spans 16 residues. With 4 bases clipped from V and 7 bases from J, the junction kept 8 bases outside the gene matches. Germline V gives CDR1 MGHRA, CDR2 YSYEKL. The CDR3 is CASSPPDRGLFGELFF. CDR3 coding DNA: TGCGCCAGCAGCCCCCCGGACAGGGGGCTTTTCGGGGAGCTGTTTTTT.

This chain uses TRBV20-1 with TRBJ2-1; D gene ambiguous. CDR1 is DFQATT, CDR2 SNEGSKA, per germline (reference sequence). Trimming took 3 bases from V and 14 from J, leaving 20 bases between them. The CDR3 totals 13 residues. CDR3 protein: CSASSSTRASEFF. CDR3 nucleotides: TGCAGTGCTAGCAGTTCAACTCGGGCGTCTGAGTTCTTC.

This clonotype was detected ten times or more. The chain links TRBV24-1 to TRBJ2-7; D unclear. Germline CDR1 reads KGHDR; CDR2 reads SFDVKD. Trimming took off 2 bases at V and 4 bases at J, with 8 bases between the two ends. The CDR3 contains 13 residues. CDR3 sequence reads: CATSDSHSYEQYF. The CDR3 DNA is TGTGCCACCAGTGATTCCCACTCATACGAGCAGTACTTC.

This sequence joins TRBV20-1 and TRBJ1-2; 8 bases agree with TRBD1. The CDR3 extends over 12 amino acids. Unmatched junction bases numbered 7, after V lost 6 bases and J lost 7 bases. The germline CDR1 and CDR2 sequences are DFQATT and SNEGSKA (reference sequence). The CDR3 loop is CSAIAGGCGYTF. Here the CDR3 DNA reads TGCAGTGCCATAGCAGGGGGCTGTGGCTACACCTTC.

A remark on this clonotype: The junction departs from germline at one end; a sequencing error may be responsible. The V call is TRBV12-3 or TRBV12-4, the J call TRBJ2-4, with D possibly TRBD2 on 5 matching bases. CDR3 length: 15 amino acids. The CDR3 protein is CACSLSVGKYIEQYF. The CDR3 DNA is TGTGCCTGCAGTTTAAGTGTCGGGAAGTATATTGAGCAGTACTTC.